The clone carrying this TCR beta chain has more than one count but fewer than ten. Its antigen is currently unknown. Germline CDR1 and CDR2: SGHRS and YFSETQ. The V and J ends lost 0 bases and 0 bases, in that order; junction bases with no gene match: 2. This CDR3 has 16 amino acids. Unique molecular identifiers were incorporated when the TCRbeta library was constructed. TCRdb reprocessed the PCR reads with MiXCR, giving one entry per CDR3 protein. The sample contains approximately 650,000 distinct CDR3 sequences, roughly 13% of which appear only once. The data were obtained in a study of T-cell reconstitution after alpha-beta-depleted transplantation in children. Study-wide results and caveats: Expanded clones from the graft, numbering several hundred, reportedly supplied alpha-beta T cells about two months after transplant. Elevated TCRbeta diversity at day 60 was traced, in some patients, to surviving recipient T cells and thymic progenitors. Newly generated T cells supplied most T-cell counts and diversity one year post-transplant.

The receptor's source is a girl aged 2-10 years with congenital amegakaryocytic thrombocytopenia, due to receive a stem cell transplant. V and J are TRBV5-1 and TRBJ2-5, with 10 bases matching TRBD2. The sequenced sample was PBMCs, obtained before TCRalphabeta/CD19-depleted stem cell transplant. For the CDR3, the DNA is TGCGCCAGCAGCTTGGCACTAGCGGGGTACCAAGAGACCCAGTACTTC. Translated: CASSLALAGYQETQYF.